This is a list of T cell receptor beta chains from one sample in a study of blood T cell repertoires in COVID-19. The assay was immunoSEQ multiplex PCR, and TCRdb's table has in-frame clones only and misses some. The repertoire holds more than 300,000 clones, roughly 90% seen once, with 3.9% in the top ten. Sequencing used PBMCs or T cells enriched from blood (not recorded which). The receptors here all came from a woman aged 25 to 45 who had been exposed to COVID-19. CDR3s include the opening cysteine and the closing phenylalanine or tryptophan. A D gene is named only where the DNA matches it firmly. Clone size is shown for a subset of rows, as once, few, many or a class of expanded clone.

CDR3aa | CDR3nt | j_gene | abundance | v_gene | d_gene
CASSVGSGPYGYTF | TGTGCCAGCAGCGTAGGGTCAGGTCCCTATGGCTACACCTTC | TRBJ1-2 | NA | TRBV9 | NA
CASSSVSSYTEAFF | TGCGCCAGCAGCTCGGTCTCTAGTTACACTGAAGCTTTCTTT | TRBJ1-1 | few | TRBV5-1 | NA
CASSLSGRGDQPQHF | TGTGCCAGCAGCTTGTCCGGGAGGGGAGATCAGCCCCAGCATTTT | TRBJ1-5 | NA | TRBV5-6 | NA
CATSPGRAGNTIYF | TGTGCCACCAGCCCCGGGAGAGCTGGAAACACCATATATTTT | TRBJ1-3 | NA | TRBV15 | NA
CATKPGQGNPGANVLTF | TGTGCCACCAAACCGGGACAGGGAAACCCCGGGGCCAACGTCCTGACTTTC | TRBJ2-6 | NA | TRBV24-1 | TRBD1
CASSLGQGFYGYTF | TGCGCCAGCAGCTTGGGACAGGGGTTTTATGGCTACACCTTC | TRBJ1-2 | once | TRBV5-1 | TRBD1
CASSDSVSTLHF | TGCGCCAGCAGTGATTCAGTTTCCACCCTCCACTTT | TRBJ1-6 | NA | TRBV10-2 | NA
CASSGGSEHEQFF | TGTGCCAGCAGTGGGGGTAGCGAGCATGAGCAGTTCTTC | TRBJ2-1 | NA | TRBV6-4 | NA
CASSLGQGIGYTF | TGTGCCAGCAGCTTGGGACAGGGTATCGGCTACACCTTC | TRBJ1-2 | NA | TRBV5-8 | TRBD1
CASSFGQGLYGYTF | TGTGCCAGCAGCTTTGGACAGGGTTTGTATGGCTACACCTTC | TRBJ1-2 | NA | TRBV7-9 | TRBD1
CASSLYSGQGGYTF | TGTGCCAGCAGCTTATATAGTGGACAGGGTGGCTACACCTTC | TRBJ1-2 | NA | TRBV11-2 | TRBD1
CAWSVPIGQQNEKLFF | TGTGCCTGGAGTGTACCCATAGGACAGCAAAATGAAAAACTGTTTTTT | TRBJ1-4 | once | TRBV30 | NA
CASSRQIYNSPLHF | TGTGCCAGCAGCCGACAGATCTATAATTCACCCCTCCACTTT | TRBJ1-6 | NA | TRBV27 | NA
CSVALNYGYTF | TGCAGCGTTGCCCTTAACTATGGCTACACCTTC | TRBJ1-2 | few | TRBV29-1 | NA
CASSLGHPNPLGYTF | TGCGCCAGCAGCTTGGGGCATCCCAACCCTCTTGGCTACACCTTC | TRBJ1-2 | once | TRBV5-1 | NA
CASSSEGDTQYF | TGTGCCAGCAGCTCGGAGGGAGATACGCAGTATTTT | TRBJ2-3 | NA | TRBV5-4 | NA
CASSPRVDSSSYEQYF | TGCGCCAGCAGCCCTCGTGTGGACTCATCCTCCTACGAGCAGTACTTC | TRBJ2-7 | NA | TRBV5-1 | NA
CASSTNSPLAPSTDTQYF | TGTGCCAGCAGCACCAACTCACCTCTAGCGCCTAGCACAGATACGCAGTATTTT | TRBJ2-3 | NA | TRBV7-9 | NA
CASSLGPSYEQYF | TGTGCCAGCAGCTTAGGGCCATCCTACGAGCAGTACTTC | TRBJ2-7 | NA | TRBV7-8 | NA
CASSFAGGNYGYTF | TGTGCCAGCAGTTTTGCAGGGGGGAACTATGGCTACACCTTC | TRBJ1-2 | few | TRBV6-5 | TRBD1
CASCRRSYEKLFF | TGTGCCAGCTGCCGGAGGTCGTACGAAAAACTGTTTTTT | TRBJ1-4 | NA | TRBV2 | NA
CASSMEQAGNQPQHF | TGTGCCAGTAGTATGGAACAGGCCGGCAATCAGCCCCAGCATTTT | TRBJ1-5 | NA | TRBV19 | NA
CASSLFGQGVDYGYTF | TGTGCCAGCAGCTTATTCGGACAGGGGGTGGACTATGGCTACACCTTC | TRBJ1-2 | NA | TRBV7-2 | TRBD1
CASSKHRGPQPQHF | TGTGCCAGCAGCAAACACAGGGGGCCTCAGCCCCAGCATTTT | TRBJ1-5 | NA | TRBV21-1 | NA
CASSQGWQTNQPQHF | TGTGCCAGCAGCCAAGGTTGGCAGACAAATCAGCCCCAGCATTTT | TRBJ1-5 | NA | TRBV3-1/TRBV3-2 | NA
CAPSRGSRGETQYF | TGTGCCCCCTCCAGGGGGTCCAGGGGTGAGACCCAGTACTTC | TRBJ2-5 | NA | TRBV9 | TRBD1
CAWSVPGLSADTQYF | TGTGCCTGGAGTGTACCAGGTCTATCCGCAGATACGCAGTATTTT | TRBJ2-3 | NA | TRBV30 | NA
CASSPREGPAYGYTF | TGCGCCAGCAGCCCCCGTGAGGGCCCAGCCTATGGCTACACCTTC | TRBJ1-2 | NA | TRBV4-1 | NA
CASSLRGQGVGETQYF | TGCGCCAGCAGCTTGCGGGGACAGGGAGTAGGAGAGACCCAGTACTTC | TRBJ2-5 | NA | TRBV5-1 | TRBD1
CATRASGGPRDTQYF | TGTGCCACCAGGGCTAGCGGGGGACCTCGGGATACGCAGTATTTT | TRBJ2-3 | NA | TRBV24-1 | TRBD2
CASSLEAGGYTF | TGTGCCAGCAGCTTGGAGGCAGGGGGCTACACCTTC | TRBJ1-2 | NA | TRBV5-4 | NA
CASSAGVWEQYF | TGTGCCAGCTCAGCGGGGGTCTGGGAGCAGTACTTC | TRBJ2-7 | NA | TRBV7-9 | TRBD2
CASSLRFRLPLYGYTF | TGTGCCAGCAGCTTGAGGTTCAGACTCCCCCTTTACGGCTACACCTTC | TRBJ1-2 | few | TRBV5-6 | NA
CASSLGLVATDTQYF | TGCGCCAGCAGCTTGGGACTAGTCGCCACAGATACGCAGTATTTT | TRBJ2-3 | NA | TRBV5-1 | NA
CASTASPLGNQPQHF | TGTGCCAGCACCGCGAGCCCCTTGGGCAATCAGCCCCAGCATTTT | TRBJ1-5 | NA | TRBV6-6 | NA
CASSQSRDQPQHF | TGTGCCAGCAGCCAATCCCGTGATCAGCCCCAGCATTTT | TRBJ1-5 | NA | TRBV4-2 | NA
CASSQLGSTDNYGYTF | TGTGCCAGCAGCCAACTCGGGAGTACTGATAACTATGGCTACACCTTC | TRBJ1-2 | NA | TRBV14 | NA
CASSYGGVSYNEQFF | TGTGCCAGCAGTTACGGGGGGGTCTCCTACAATGAGCAGTTCTTC | TRBJ2-1 | few | TRBV6-5 | TRBD2
CASSSEAIHRVYDYGYTF | TGTGCCAGCAGCTCAGAAGCAATTCACAGGGTTTACGACTATGGCTACACCTTC | TRBJ1-2 | NA | TRBV7-6 | NA
CASSLRWQGTNEKLFF | TGTGCCAGCAGCTTAAGATGGCAGGGAACTAATGAAAAACTGTTTTTT | TRBJ1-4 | NA | TRBV7-9 | NA
CASSMTAMNTEAFF | TGTGCCAGTAGTATGACAGCCATGAACACTGAAGCTTTCTTT | TRBJ1-1 | once | TRBV19 | NA
CASSLQGEFNEQFF | TGTGCCAGCAGCTTACAGGGGGAATTCAATGAGCAGTTCTTC | TRBJ2-1 | NA | TRBV11-3 | TRBD1
CASSTTGSYGYTF | TGTGCCAGCAGCACGACAGGGAGCTATGGCTACACCTTC | TRBJ1-2 | NA | TRBV5-6 | TRBD1
CASSVTPGAGTDTQYF | TGTGCCAGCAGCGTAACCCCAGGGGCCGGAACAGATACGCAGTATTTT | TRBJ2-3 | NA | TRBV9 | NA
CASSWTSGVSYEQYF | TGTGCCAGCAGTTGGACTAGCGGGGTATCCTACGAGCAGTACTTC | TRBJ2-7 | NA | TRBV11-2 | TRBD2
CASSSIGTGSGNTIYF | TGTGCCAGCAGTTCGATTGGGACAGGCTCTGGAAACACCATATATTTT | TRBJ1-3 | once | TRBV6-5 | TRBD1
CASSMLTGSNQPQHF | TGCGCCAGCAGTATGCTGACAGGGAGCAATCAGCCCCAGCATTTT | TRBJ1-5 | NA | TRBV5-1 | TRBD1
CASSTRQNTEAFF | TGTGCCAGCAGCACACGACAGAACACTGAAGCTTTCTTT | TRBJ1-1 | NA | TRBV7-3 | NA
CASRQAGENYGYTF | TGTGCCAGCCGACAAGCAGGGGAAAACTATGGCTACACCTTC | TRBJ1-2 | NA | TRBV10-3 | NA
CASSPGQPTGYTF | TGTGCCAGCAGTCCAGGACAGCCCACCGGCTACACCTTC | TRBJ1-2 | NA | TRBV27 | NA